This entry lists 15 T cell receptor beta chains sequenced from one sample in a study of circulating and synovial CD4+ cells in juvenile arthritis. Repertoires were generated with immunoSEQ multiplex PCR, while TCRdb's copy carries only in-frame clones and drops some. The sample records about 2,000 clones, around 90% being singletons. The material sequenced was HLA-DR+ CD4+ T cells from blood. Subset in this sample: circulating pathogenic-like lymphocytes, sorted as HLA-DR+CD14-CD3+CD4+CD25low/- blood T cells. The receptors stem from a human donor with juvenile idiopathic arthritis.

The chain links TRBV4-1 to TRBJ2-3, with a tentative D call TRBD2 (6 bases). V lost 1 base and J lost 4, with 12 bases in between. The length of the CDR3 is 15 residues. CDR1 and CDR2 from the germline V gene are MGHRA and YSYEKL. The DNA for the CDR3 is TGCGCCAGCAGCCAAGTGGACTACAGGTCAGATACGCAGTATTTT. Its protein product is CASSQVDYRSDTQYF.

CDR3 sequence (DNA): TGTGCCAGCAGTGGAGCAGAGGGCTATGGCTACACCTTC. The encoded protein is CASSGAEGYGYTF. The rearrangement joins TRBV25-1 to TRBJ1-2, with D hard to call. Germline CDR1 is MGHDK and CDR2 is SYGVNS. V was clipped by 4 bases and J by 4 bases, with 10 bases between them. The CDR3 sequence is 13 residues long.

The chain is built from TRBV29-1 and TRBJ2-3, with 8 positions matching TRBD1. The germline gives CDR1 SQVTM, CDR2 ANQGSEA. V shed 7 bases and J 6 bases; nucleotides not matched to a gene: 6. This CDR3 comprises 12 residues. In DNA form, the CDR3 reads TGCAGCGCGCGGACAGGGATTGATACGCAGTATTTT. Its translation is CSARTGIDTQYF.

This chain joins TRBV30 and TRBJ1-1, with D perhaps TRBD1 (6 bases). The CDR3 covers 12 residues. Germline CDR1 is GTSNPN and CDR2 is SVGIG (reference sequence). V was shortened by 5 bases and J by 1 base, with 8 bases between the two germline ends. The CDR3 DNA sequence: TGTGCCTGGGGCAGGGGGAACACTGAAGCTTTCTTT. It translates to CAWGRGNTEAFF. Together with reference TRBV30 and TRBJ1-1, the CDR3 gives the full variable domain: SQTIHQWPATLVQPVGSPLSLECTVEGTSNPNLYWYRQAAGRGLQLLFYSVGIGQISSEVPQNLSASRPQDRQFILSSKKLLLSDSGFYLCAWGRGNTEAFFGQGTRLTVV.

The chain combines TRBV5-4 with TRBJ1-1; TRBD1 is a possible D gene (5 bases). Germline assignment: CDR1 SGHNT and CDR2 YYREEE (reference sequence). V was cut by 3 bases and J by 4 bases, with 13 bases left in between. The CDR3 covers 14 residues. In DNA, the CDR3 is TGTGCCAGCAGCTCCAGGGATCGGAGCACTGAAGCTTTCTTT. This sequence encodes CASSSRDRSTEAFF.

The V gene is TRBV11-2, the J gene TRBJ1-5; 12 bases line up with TRBD1. Germline lookup yields CDR1 SGHAT and CDR2 FQNNGV. V gave up 5 bases and J gave up 6 bases; unmatched junction bases: 5. This CDR3 has 15 residues. CDR3 coding DNA: TGTGCCAGCAGCCTCGGGACAGGGGGCAGTCAGCCCCAGCATTTT. This translates into CASSLGTGGSQPQHF. The full variable domain, rest sourced from reference TRBV11-2 and TRBJ1-5, is EAGVAQSPRYKIIEKRQSVAFWCNPISGHATLYWYQQILGQGPKLLIQFQNNGVVDDSQLPKDRFSAERLKGVDSTLKIQPAKLEDSAVYLCASSLGTGGSQPQHFGDGTRLSIL.

The chain combines TRBV6-5 with TRBJ2-1, with D perhaps TRBD2 (6 bases). V shed 5 bases and J shed 10 bases, with 18 bases lying between them. This CDR3 region has 14 residues. Germline V gene lookup returns CDR1 MNHEY and CDR2 SVGAGI. This CDR3 is CASSHTALAPEQFF. For the CDR3, the DNA is TGTGCCAGCAGTCACACCGCCCTAGCGCCCGAGCAGTTCTTC.

The chain has TRBV5-6 and TRBJ1-5; the match to TRBD1 covers 8 bases. CDR3 size: 13 residues. With 4 bases clipped from V and 8 bases from J, the junction kept 5 bases outside the gene matches. Per the germline V gene, CDR1 is SGHDT and CDR2 is YYEEEE. This CDR3 is CASSTDRAKPQHF. CDR3 coding DNA: TGTGCCAGCAGCACGGACAGGGCCAAGCCCCAGCATTTT.

This clone was seen just once. A junction end diverges from the germline sequence, so it may reflect a read error. The V gene is TRBV5-6, the J gene TRBJ2-3; 10 positions match TRBD2. Germline loops: CDR1 SGHDT, CDR2 YYEEEE. The CDR3 spans 15 residues. The CDR3 sequence: CVSSFSGRSTDTQYF. The CDR3 DNA reads TGTGTCAGCAGCTTTAGCGGGAGGAGCACAGATACGCAGTATTTT.

The chain links TRBV28 to TRBJ1-5, with 7 bases identical to TRBD1. The CDR3 sequence is 15 residues long. J lost 2 bases, V lost 6 bases, and 7 bases had no gene match. Germline V gives CDR1 MDHEN, CDR2 SYDVKM. CDR3 residues: CASRLRDRRNQPQHF. CDR3 nucleotides: TGTGCCAGCAGACTCCGGGACAGACGCAATCAGCCCCAGCATTTT.

This clone was counted a single time. V and J are TRBV28 and TRBJ2-1; 7 bases map to TRBD1. J was trimmed by 6 bases and V by 8 bases; bases with no gene match: 4. The length of the CDR3 is 12 residues. Germline CDR1 MDHEN, CDR2 SYDVKM. CDR3 region: CASWQGVNEQFF. The CDR3 bases are TGTGCCAGCTGGCAGGGGGTCAATGAGCAGTTCTTC.

This clone was recorded a few times. One end of the junction does not line up with germline, which may come from a read error. The CDR3 nucleotides read TGTGCCAGCAGTCCTACTAGCCCAAGACAGGGGGCGCGAGTCTACGGGCAGTACTTC. Its protein product is CASSPTSPRQGARVYGQYF. The rearrangement joins TRBV28 to TRBJ2-7, with 10 bases fitting TRBD1. This CDR3 contains 19 residues. Germline CDR1 is MDHEN and CDR2 is SYDVKM.

This chain links TRBV28 with TRBJ2-1, with TRBD2 identical over 12 bases. The V and J ends lost 5 bases and 6 bases, in that order; junction bases with no gene match: 2. The V gene's germline CDR1 is MDHEN and CDR2 SYDVKM. The CDR3 has 14 amino acids. The CDR3 here is CASSLAGGFNEQFF. Here the CDR3 DNA reads TGTGCCAGCAGTCTAGCGGGAGGGTTCAATGAGCAGTTCTTC.

The V and J genes are TRBV5-1 and TRBJ2-5; TRBD2 agrees at 8 bases. Germline values: CDR1 SGHRS, CDR2 YFSETQ. V trimming: 3 bases; J trimming: 5 bases; junction bases outside the gene matches: 12. This CDR3 is built from 16 residues. As DNA, the CDR3 is TGCGCCAGCAGCTCCACACCCGGGACTAGGGCGGAGACCCAGTACTTC. Protein: CASSSTPGTRAETQYF.

The rearrangement links TRBV7-9 to TRBJ2-3; 9 bases match TRBD2. CDR1 is SEHNR, CDR2 FQNEAQ, per germline (reference sequence). J gave up 5 bases and V 6 bases, and 9 bases lay outside the gene matches. The CDR3 runs to 15 residues. The CDR3 bases are TGTGCCAGCAGACCTGTAGCGGGGGATAAAGATACGCAGTATTTT. It codes for CASRPVAGDKDTQYF.